The rows below give T cell receptor beta chains drawn from one sample of a study of T cell responses to AZD1222 COVID-19 vaccine. Measured with immunoSEQ multiplex PCR; TCRdb has only the in-frame clones, and not every one. This table holds approximately 120,000 clones, around 87% found once. The source was peripheral blood, collected on day 0 of AZD1222 vaccination. The receptors shown here come from an adult in good health. Both conserved end residues are part of each CDR3. Fields, in order: clone size, D gene, V gene, CDR3 length, J gene, CDR3 protein, CDR3 DNA. The D gene is left open where the match is weak. Where a row states a size, it is once, few, many or the class of an expanded clone; other rows omit it.

>-|TRBD2|TRBV5-1|18|TRBJ2-2
CASSVWRASGRSAGELFF
TGCGCCAGCAGCGTCTGGAGAGCTAGCGGGAGAAGCGCCGGGGAGCTGTTTTTT
>-|-|TRBV21-1|15|TRBJ2-7
CASLMARGHCYEQYF
TGTGCCAGCCTCATGGCGAGGGGACACTGCTACGAGCAGTACTTC
>-|-|TRBV28|15|TRBJ1-2
CASSLSTGLNYGYTF
TGTGCCAGCAGTCTTTCGACGGGGTTAAACTATGGCTACACCTTC
>-|TRBD1|TRBV19|13|TRBJ2-1
CASSTQGVGEQFF
TGTGCCAGTAGTACACAGGGGGTGGGTGAGCAGTTCTTC
>-|TRBD1|TRBV7-2|15|TRBJ1-1
CASSLEGTGDTEAFF
TGTGCCAGCAGCTTAGAGGGGACAGGGGACACTGAAGCTTTCTTT
>-|-|TRBV6-5|14|TRBJ2-3
CASSYGGSTDTQYF
TGTGCCAGCAGTTACGGTGGGAGCACAGATACGCAGTATTTT
>-|TRBD2|TRBV9|15|TRBJ2-2
CASGNGGGYTGELFF
TGTGCCAGCGGTAACGGCGGGGGGTACACCGGGGAGCTGTTTTTT
>-|-|TRBV5-4|12|TRBJ2-1
CASSTTSNEQFF
TGTGCCAGCAGCACGACTAGCAATGAGCAGTTCTTC
>-|TRBD2|TRBV7-2|15|TRBJ2-3
CASTTSGSSTDTQYF
TGTGCCAGCACGACTAGCGGGTCCAGCACAGATACGCAGTATTTT
>-|-|TRBV30|12|TRBJ2-7
CAWARSGHEQYF
TGTGCCTGGGCCAGGAGCGGGCACGAGCAGTACTTC
>-|-|TRBV6-5|12|TRBJ1-2
CASSLRGDGYTF
TGTGCCAGCAGCCTGAGGGGGGATGGCTACACCTTC
>-|-|TRBV6-1|13|TRBJ1-5
CASSEVRDQPQHF
TGTGCCAGCAGTGAAGTGAGGGATCAGCCCCAGCATTTT
>-|-|TRBV6-6|14|TRBJ2-1
CASSSTGPSNEQFF
TGTGCCAGCAGCTCTACAGGTCCCTCCAATGAGCAGTTCTTC
>-|-|TRBV19|13|TRBJ1-5
CASGLIGNQPQHF
TGTGCCAGTGGGTTAATCGGCAATCAGCCCCAGCATTTT
>-|-|TRBV5-1|14|TRBJ2-7
CASSLRENAYEQYF
TGCGCCAGCAGCTTGCGCGAGAACGCCTACGAGCAGTACTTC
>-|TRBD2|TRBV5-4|16|TRBJ2-1
CASSLESGLAGNEQFF
TGTGCCAGCAGCTTGGAATCTGGACTAGCGGGAAATGAGCAGTTCTTC
>few|-|TRBV5-6|14|TRBJ1-2
CASSFDGANYGYTF
TGTGCCAGCAGCTTTGACGGCGCCAACTATGGCTACACCTTC
>-|-|TRBV10-3|14|TRBJ1-6
CAIRGGLANSPLHF
TGTGCCATCAGAGGGGGGTTGGCGAATTCACCCCTCCACTTT
>few|TRBD1|TRBV7-2|14|TRBJ1-6
CASSLYGTDSPLHF
TGTGCCAGCAGCTTATACGGGACAGACTCACCCCTCCACTTT
>-|TRBD1|TRBV5-1|15|TRBJ2-3
CASSSPGQGPDTQYF
TGCGCCAGCAGCTCTCCGGGACAGGGTCCAGATACGCAGTATTTT
>-|-|TRBV19|12|TRBJ1-1
CASSVGDTEAFF
TGTGCCAGTAGTGTTGGCGACACTGAAGCTTTCTTT
>-|TRBD2|TRBV28|15|TRBJ2-5
CASRSGGGTVRAQYF
TGTGCCAGCAGGTCGGGCGGGGGGACCGTTAGGGCCCAGTACTTC
>-|-|TRBV10-3|13|TRBJ1-5
CAISLQGNQPQHF
TGTGCCATCTCATTACAGGGTAATCAGCCCCAGCATTTT
>-|-|TRBV7-2|12|TRBJ2-1
CASSLLSGTQFF
TGTGCCAGCAGCTTATTGTCTGGGACCCAGTTCTTC
>-|-|TRBV18|14|TRBJ2-3
CASSLPGSTDTQYF
TGTGCCAGCTCACTTCCGGGAAGCACAGATACGCAGTATTTT
>once|TRBD1|TRBV7-7|15|TRBJ2-2
CASTPGGPNTGELFF
TGTGCTAGCACCCCAGGGGGACCGAACACCGGGGAGCTGTTTTTT
>-|TRBD1|TRBV9|12|TRBJ1-2
CASSEGQYGYTF
TGTGCCAGCAGCGAGGGACAGTATGGCTACACCTTC
>medium-sized|-|TRBV15|16|TRBJ2-6
CATSSNAGRGANVLTF
TGTGCCACCAGCAGTAATGCGGGTCGTGGGGCCAACGTCCTGACTTTC
>few|-|TRBV2|14|TRBJ2-7
CASSNRASSYEQYF
TGTGCCAGCAGTAACAGGGCAAGCTCCTACGAGCAGTACTTC
>-|TRBD2|TRBV18|16|TRBJ2-3
CASSPTLAGGVDTQYF
TGTGCCAGCTCACCGACACTAGCGGGGGGAGTAGATACGCAGTATTTT
>-|TRBD2|TRBV4-2|15|TRBJ2-1
CASSRGTSGYNEQFF
TGTGCCAGCAGCCGAGGGACTAGCGGTTACAATGAGCAGTTCTTC
>-|TRBD1|TRBV27|12|TRBJ1-2
CASSLTGVGYTF
TGTGCCAGCAGTCTCACAGGGGTAGGCTACACCTTC
>-|-|TRBV5-6|14|TRBJ1-1
CASNVRDFYTEAFF
TGTGCCAGCAACGTCCGGGATTTTTACACTGAAGCTTTCTTT
>-|TRBD1|TRBV28|14|TRBJ1-4
CASSLRGQDEKLFF
TGTGCCAGCAGTTTAAGGGGGCAGGATGAAAAACTGTTTTTT
>-|-|TRBV6-1|17|TRBJ1-3
CASSGGLGQSSGNTIYF
TGTGCCAGCAGTGGGGGACTAGGACAGTCCTCTGGAAACACCATATATTTT
>-|TRBD2|TRBV7-3|20|TRBJ2-3
CASSLTGLAGTLTSTDTQYF
TGTGCCAGCAGCTTAACCGGCCTAGCGGGGACCCTGACTAGCACAGATACGCAGTATTTT
>-|-|TRBV23-1|15|TRBJ1-2
CASSHPTGHRYGYTF
TGCGCCAGCAGTCACCCGACGGGACACCGCTATGGCTACACCTTC
>-|-|TRBV7-9|13|TRBJ2-3
CASSRDGTDTQYF
TGTGCCAGCAGCCGGGACGGGACAGATACGCAGTATTTT
>-|-|TRBV30|14|TRBJ2-1
CAWGRGAVYNEQFF
TGTGCCTGGGGTCGAGGGGCGGTCTACAATGAGCAGTTCTTC
>-|-|TRBV5-8|15|TRBJ1-4
CASSVVAATNEKLFF
TGTGCCAGCAGCGTCGTGGCAGCAACTAATGAAAAACTGTTTTTT
>-|-|TRBV5-1|17|TRBJ1-3
CASSLGGTPSSGNTIYF
TGCGCCAGCAGCTTGGGGGGGACACCTAGCTCTGGAAACACCATATATTTT
>-|-|TRBV5-4|11|TRBJ2-7
CASSAGLEQYF
TGTGCCAGCAGCGCGGGGCTAGAGCAGTACTTC
>-|-|TRBV20-1|13|TRBJ1-1
CSASSGLATEAFF
TGCAGTGCTAGTTCGGGGTTGGCCACTGAAGCTTTCTTT
>-|-|TRBV5-8|12|TRBJ2-2
CASSPRSGELFF
TGTGCCAGCAGCCCGAGATCCGGGGAGCTGTTTTTT
>-|TRBD1|TRBV5-4|15|TRBJ1-2
CASSFKGGAGNGYTF
TGTGCCAGCAGCTTTAAAGGGGGCGCGGGAAATGGCTACACCTTC
>-|TRBD1|TRBV6-5|13|TRBJ1-2
CASSPTGGGGYTF
TGTGCCAGCAGTCCTACAGGGGGCGGAGGCTACACCTTC
>-|-|TRBV7-8|14|TRBJ2-7
CASSLSRLTTEQYF
TGTGCCAGCAGCTTGTCCAGACTCACTACAGAGCAGTACTTC
>-|-|TRBV5-5|14|TRBJ1-1
CASSLARSNTEAFF
TGTGCCAGCAGCTTGGCTCGGTCGAACACTGAAGCTTTCTTT
>-|-|TRBV9|17|TRBJ1-4
CASSANQIRGTNEKLFF
TGTGCCAGCAGCGCCAACCAGATAAGGGGAACTAATGAAAAACTGTTTTTT
>-|-|TRBV7-2|14|TRBJ2-7
CASSLKGGDREQYF
TGTGCCAGCAGCTTAAAGGGGGGCGATAGGGAGCAGTACTTC
>-|-|TRBV7-2|14|TRBJ2-2
CASSLVRTTGELFF
TGTGCCAGCAGCTTAGTTAGGACGACCGGGGAGCTGTTTTTT
>-|-|TRBV7-2|15|TRBJ2-3
CASSPADRATDTQYF
TGTGCCAGCAGCCCCGCTGACCGAGCCACAGATACGCAGTATTTT